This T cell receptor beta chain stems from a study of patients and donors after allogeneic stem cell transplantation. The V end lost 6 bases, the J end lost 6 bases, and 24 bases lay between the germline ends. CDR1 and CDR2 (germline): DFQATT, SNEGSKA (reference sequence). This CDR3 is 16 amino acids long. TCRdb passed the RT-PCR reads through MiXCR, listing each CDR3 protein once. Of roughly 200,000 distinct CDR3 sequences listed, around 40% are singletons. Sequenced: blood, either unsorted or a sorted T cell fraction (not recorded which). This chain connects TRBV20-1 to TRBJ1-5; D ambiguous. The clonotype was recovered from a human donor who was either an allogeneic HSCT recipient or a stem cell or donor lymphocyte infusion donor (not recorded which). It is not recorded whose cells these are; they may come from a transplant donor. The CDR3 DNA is TGCAGTGCCACCCCGACAAGATTCATAGGGATTCAGCCCCAGCATTTT. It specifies CSATPTRFIGIQPQHF.